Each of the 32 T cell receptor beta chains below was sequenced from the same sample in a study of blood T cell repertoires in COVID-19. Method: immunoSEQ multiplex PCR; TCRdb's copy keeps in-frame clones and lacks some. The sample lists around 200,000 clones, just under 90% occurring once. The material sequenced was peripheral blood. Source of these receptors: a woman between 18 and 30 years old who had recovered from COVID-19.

Here the CDR3 reads CASSLATGGKKDYGYTF. DNA of the CDR3: TGCGCCAGCAGCTTGGCCACAGGGGGCAAAAAGGACTATGGCTACACCTTC. V and J are TRBV5-1 and TRBJ1-2; 9 bases line up with TRBD1. Germline CDR1 is SGHRS and CDR2 is YFSETQ. CDR3 length: 17 amino acids. J gave up 3 bases and V 0 bases, and 9 bases lay outside the gene matches.

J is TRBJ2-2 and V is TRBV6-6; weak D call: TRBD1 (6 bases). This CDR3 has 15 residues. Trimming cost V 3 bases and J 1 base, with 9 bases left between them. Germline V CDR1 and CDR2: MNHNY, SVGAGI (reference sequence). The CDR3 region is CASSYEGQNTGELFF. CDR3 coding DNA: TGTGCCAGCAGTTATGAGGGACAGAACACCGGGGAGCTGTTTTTT.

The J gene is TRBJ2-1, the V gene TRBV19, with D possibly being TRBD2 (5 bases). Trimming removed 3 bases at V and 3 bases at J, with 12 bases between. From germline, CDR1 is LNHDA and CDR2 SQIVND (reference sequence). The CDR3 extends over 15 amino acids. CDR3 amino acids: CASSMSGNRYNEQFF. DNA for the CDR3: TGTGCCAGTAGTATGTCGGGGAACCGCTACAATGAGCAGTTCTTC.

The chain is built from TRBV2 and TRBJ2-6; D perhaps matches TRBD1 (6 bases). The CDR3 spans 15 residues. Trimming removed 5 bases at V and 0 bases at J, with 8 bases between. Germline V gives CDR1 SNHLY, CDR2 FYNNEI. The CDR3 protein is CASSSGASGANVLTF. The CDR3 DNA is TGTGCCAGCAGTTCAGGGGCCTCTGGGGCCAACGTCCTGACTTTC.

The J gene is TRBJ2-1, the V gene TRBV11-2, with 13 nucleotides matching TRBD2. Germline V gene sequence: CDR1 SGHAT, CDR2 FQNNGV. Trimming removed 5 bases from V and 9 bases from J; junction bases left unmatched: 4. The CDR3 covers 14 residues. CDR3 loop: CASSRGLAGAEQFF. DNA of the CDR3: TGTGCCAGCAGCCGCGGACTAGCGGGGGCTGAGCAGTTCTTC.

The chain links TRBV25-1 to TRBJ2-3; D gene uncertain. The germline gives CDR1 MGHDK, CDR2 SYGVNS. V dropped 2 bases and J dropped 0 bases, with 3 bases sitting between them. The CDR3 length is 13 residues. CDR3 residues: CASSEPSTDTQYF. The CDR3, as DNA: TGTGCCAGCAGTGAACCTAGCACAGATACGCAGTATTTT. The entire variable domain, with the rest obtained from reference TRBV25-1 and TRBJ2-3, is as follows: EADIYQTPRYLVIGTGKKITLECSQTMGHDKMYWYQQDPGMELHLIHYSYGVNSTEKGDLSSESTVSRIRTEHFPLTLESARPSHTSQYLCASSEPSTDTQYFGPGTRLTVL.

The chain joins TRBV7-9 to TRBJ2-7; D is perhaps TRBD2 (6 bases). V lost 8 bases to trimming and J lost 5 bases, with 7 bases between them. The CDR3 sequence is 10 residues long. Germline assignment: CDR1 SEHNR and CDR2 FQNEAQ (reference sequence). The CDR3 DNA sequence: TGTGCCAGCTCGGGGGACGAGCAGTACGTC. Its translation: CASSGDEQYV.

The CDR3 DNA follows: TGCGCCAGCGGTGCACAGGGGATCTCTGGAAACACCATATATTTT. Translation gives CASGAQGISGNTIYF. The chain has TRBV5-1 and TRBJ1-3; 7 positions agree with TRBD1. Per the germline V gene, CDR1 is SGHRS and CDR2 is YFSETQ. This CDR3 region has 15 residues. V shed 7 bases, J shed 0 bases, and the junction held 7 bases outside the gene matches.

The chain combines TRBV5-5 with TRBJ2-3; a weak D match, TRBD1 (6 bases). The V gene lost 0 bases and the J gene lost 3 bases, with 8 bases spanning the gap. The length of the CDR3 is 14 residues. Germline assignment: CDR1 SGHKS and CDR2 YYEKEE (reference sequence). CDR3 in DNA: TGTGCCAGCAGCTTGGACAGGGCGACAGATACGCAGTATTTT. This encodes CASSLDRATDTQYF.

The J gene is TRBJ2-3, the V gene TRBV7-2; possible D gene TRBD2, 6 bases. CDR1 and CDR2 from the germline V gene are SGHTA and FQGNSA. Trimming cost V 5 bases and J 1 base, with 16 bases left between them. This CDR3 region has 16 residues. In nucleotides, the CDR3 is TGTGCCAGCAGCCGCCCGGGGGAGCGGGGCACAGATACGCAGTATTTT. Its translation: CASSRPGERGTDTQYF.

CDR3 protein: CASSPGPGQGRISNQPQHF. The CDR3, as DNA: TGTGCCAGCAGCCCAGGGCCGGGACAGGGTCGGATTAGCAATCAGCCCCAGCATTTT. V and J are TRBV11-2 and TRBJ1-5, with 9 nucleotides matching TRBD1. Germline CDR1 SGHAT, CDR2 FQNNGV. With V trimmed by 5 bases and J by 0 bases, 14 bases remained unmatched. This CDR3 has 19 amino acids. The full variable domain, in which reference TRBV11-2 and TRBJ1-5 provide the parts outside the CDR3, is EAGVAQSPRYKIIEKRQSVAFWCNPISGHATLYWYQQILGQGPKLLIQFQNNGVVDDSQLPKDRFSAERLKGVDSTLKIQPAKLEDSAVYLCASSPGPGQGRISNQPQHFGDGTRLSIL.

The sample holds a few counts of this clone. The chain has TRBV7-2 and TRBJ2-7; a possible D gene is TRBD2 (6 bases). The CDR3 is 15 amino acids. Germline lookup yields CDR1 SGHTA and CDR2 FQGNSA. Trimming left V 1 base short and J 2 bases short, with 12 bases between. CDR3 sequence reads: CASSLESGEPYEQYF. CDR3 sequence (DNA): TGTGCCAGCAGCTTAGAATCGGGGGAACCCTACGAGCAGTACTTC.

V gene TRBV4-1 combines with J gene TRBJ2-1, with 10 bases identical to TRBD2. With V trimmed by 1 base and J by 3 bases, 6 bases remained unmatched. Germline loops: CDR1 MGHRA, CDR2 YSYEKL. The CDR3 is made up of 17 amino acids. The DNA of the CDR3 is TGCGCCAGCAGCCAAGGGGGGGGACTAGCGCTCTACAATGAGCAGTTCTTC. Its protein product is CASSQGGGLALYNEQFF.

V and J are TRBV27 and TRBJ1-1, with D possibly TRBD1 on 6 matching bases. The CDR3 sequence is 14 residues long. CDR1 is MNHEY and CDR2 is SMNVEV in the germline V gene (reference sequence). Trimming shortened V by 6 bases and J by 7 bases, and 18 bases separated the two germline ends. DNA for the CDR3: TGTGCCAGCAGGTTGTACCCAGGGGAAGGTGAAGCTTTCTTT. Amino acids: CASRLYPGEGEAFF.

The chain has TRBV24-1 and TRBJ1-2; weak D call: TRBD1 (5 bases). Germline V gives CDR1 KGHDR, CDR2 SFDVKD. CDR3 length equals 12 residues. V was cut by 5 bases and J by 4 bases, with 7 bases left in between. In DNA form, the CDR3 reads TGTGCCACCAGTGGGGACTTCTATGGCTACACCTTC. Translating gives CATSGDFYGYTF.

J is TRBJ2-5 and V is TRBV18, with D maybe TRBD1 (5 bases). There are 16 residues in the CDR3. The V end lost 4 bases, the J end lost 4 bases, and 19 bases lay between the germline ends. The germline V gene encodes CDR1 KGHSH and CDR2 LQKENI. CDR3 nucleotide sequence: TGTGCCAGCTCACGAACGGTCCCGACAGACCCAGAGACCCAGTACTTC. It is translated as CASSRTVPTDPETQYF.

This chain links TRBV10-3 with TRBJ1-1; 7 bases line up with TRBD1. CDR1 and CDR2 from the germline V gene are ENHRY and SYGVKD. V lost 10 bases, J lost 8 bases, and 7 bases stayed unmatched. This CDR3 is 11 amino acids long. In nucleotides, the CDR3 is TGTGCCACCAGGGGGGGTCCAGAAGCTTTCTTT. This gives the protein CATRGGPEAFF.

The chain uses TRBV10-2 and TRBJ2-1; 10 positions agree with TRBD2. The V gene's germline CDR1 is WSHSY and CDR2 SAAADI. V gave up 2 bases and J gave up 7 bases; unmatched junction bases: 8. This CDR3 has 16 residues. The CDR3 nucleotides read TGCGCCAGCAGTGAGCATGAGCGGGAGGGTCGAAATGAGCAGTTCTTC. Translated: CASSEHEREGRNEQFF.

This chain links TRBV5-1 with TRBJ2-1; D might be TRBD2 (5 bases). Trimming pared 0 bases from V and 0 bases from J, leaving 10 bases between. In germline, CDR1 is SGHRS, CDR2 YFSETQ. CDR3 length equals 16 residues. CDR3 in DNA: TGCGCCAGCAGCTTGGAGGAAGGGAGCTCCTACAATGAGCAGTTCTTC. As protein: CASSLEEGSSYNEQFF.

The CDR3 DNA is TGTGCCAGCAGCTTAGCGGAGCGGAGTGAAAAACTGTTTTTT. Translation: CASSLAERSEKLFF. The V call is TRBV7-9, the J call TRBJ1-4; D is ambiguous. This CDR3 has 14 amino acids. CDR1 and CDR2 (germline): SEHNR, FQNEAQ (reference sequence). Deletions cut 0 bases from V and 7 bases from J, with 9 bases between.

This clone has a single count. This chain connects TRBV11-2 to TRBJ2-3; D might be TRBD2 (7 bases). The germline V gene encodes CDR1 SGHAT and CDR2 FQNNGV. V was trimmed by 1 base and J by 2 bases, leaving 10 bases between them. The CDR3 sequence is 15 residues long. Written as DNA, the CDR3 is TGTGCCAGCAGCTTAGCGGGGGGCCACACAGATACGCAGTATTTT. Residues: CASSLAGGHTDTQYF.

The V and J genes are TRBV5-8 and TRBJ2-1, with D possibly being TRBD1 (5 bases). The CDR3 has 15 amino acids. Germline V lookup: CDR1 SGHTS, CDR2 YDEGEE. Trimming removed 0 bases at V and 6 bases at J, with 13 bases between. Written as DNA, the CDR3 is TGTGCCAGCAGCTTGGGGGGCAGACTCACCAATGAGCAGTTCTTC. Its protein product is CASSLGGRLTNEQFF.

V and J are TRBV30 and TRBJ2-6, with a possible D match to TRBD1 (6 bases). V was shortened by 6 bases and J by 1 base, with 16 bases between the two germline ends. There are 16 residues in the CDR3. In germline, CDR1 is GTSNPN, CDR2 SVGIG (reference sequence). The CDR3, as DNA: TGTGCCTGTACCGGGACATACGGTTCTGGGGCCAACGTCCTGACTTTC. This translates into CACTGTYGSGANVLTF.

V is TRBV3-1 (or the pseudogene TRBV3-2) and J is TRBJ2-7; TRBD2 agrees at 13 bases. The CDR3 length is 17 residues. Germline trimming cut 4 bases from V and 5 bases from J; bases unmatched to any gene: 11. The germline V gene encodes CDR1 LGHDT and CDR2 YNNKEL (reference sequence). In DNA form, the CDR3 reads TGTGCCAGCAGCCCCCGACTAGCGGGGGGTCCTTTTGACGAGCAGTACTTC. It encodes CASSPRLAGGPFDEQYF.

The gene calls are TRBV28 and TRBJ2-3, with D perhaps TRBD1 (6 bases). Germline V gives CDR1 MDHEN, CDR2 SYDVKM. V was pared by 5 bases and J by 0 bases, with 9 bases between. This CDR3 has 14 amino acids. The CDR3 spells CASSQTGSTDTQYF. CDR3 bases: TGTGCCAGCAGTCAGACAGGAAGCACAGATACGCAGTATTTT.

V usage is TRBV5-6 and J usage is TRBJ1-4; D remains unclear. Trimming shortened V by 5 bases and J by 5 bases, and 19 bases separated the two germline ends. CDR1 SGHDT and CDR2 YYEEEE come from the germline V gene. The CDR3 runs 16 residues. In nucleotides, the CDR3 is TGTGCCAGCAGTCACCCCAGCCGCACCGGGAATGAAAAACTGTTTTTT. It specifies CASSHPSRTGNEKLFF.

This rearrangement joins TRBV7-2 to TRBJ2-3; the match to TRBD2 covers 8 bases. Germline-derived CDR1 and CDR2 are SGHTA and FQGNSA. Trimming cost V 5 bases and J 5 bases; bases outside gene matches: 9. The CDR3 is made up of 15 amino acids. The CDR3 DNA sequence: TGTGCCAGCAGCGCCCCCGCGGGGGGAGTAGATACGCAGTATTTT. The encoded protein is CASSAPAGGVDTQYF.

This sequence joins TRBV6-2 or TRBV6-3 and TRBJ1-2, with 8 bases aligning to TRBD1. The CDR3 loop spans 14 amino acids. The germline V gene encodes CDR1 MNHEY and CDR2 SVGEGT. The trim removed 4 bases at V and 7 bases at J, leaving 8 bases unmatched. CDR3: CASSFFGTGGGYTF. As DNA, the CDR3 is TGTGCCAGCAGTTTTTTCGGGACAGGTGGTGGCTACACCTTC.

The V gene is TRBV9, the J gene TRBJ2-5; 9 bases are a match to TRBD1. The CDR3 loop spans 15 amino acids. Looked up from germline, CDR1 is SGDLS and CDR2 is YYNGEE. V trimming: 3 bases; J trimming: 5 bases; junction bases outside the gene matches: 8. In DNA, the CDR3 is TGTGCCAGCAGCGCCGGGACAGGGTTGAGGGAGACCCAGTACTTC. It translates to CASSAGTGLRETQYF.

CDR3 protein: CASSPGAQGNTIYF. In DNA form, the CDR3 reads TGTGCCAGCAGCCCAGGGGCTCAAGGAAACACCATATATTTT. The chain recombines TRBV7-2 with TRBJ1-3; possibly TRBD1 for D (6 bases). This CDR3 spans 14 amino acids. CDR1 and CDR2 from the germline V gene are SGHTA and FQGNSA. With 5 bases removed from V and 4 bases from J, the gap between germline ends came to 12 bases.

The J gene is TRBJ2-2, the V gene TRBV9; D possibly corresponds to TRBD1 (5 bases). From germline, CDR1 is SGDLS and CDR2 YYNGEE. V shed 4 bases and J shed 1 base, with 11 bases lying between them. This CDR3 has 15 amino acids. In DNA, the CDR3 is TGTGCCAGCAGCCCTGCCAGGGTGAACACCGGGGAGCTGTTTTTT. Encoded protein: CASSPARVNTGELFF. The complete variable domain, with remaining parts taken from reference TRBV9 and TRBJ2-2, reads DSGVTQTPKHLITATGQRVTLRCSPRSGDLSVYWYQQSLDQGLQFLIQYYNGEERAKGNILERFSAQQFPDLHSELNLSSLELGDSALYFCASSPARVNTGELFFGEGSRLTVL.

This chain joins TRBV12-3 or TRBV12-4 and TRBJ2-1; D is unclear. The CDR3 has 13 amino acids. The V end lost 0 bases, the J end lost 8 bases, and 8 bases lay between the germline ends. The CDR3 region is CASSLAYVDEQFF. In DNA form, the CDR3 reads TGTGCCAGCAGTTTAGCGTATGTCGATGAGCAGTTCTTC.